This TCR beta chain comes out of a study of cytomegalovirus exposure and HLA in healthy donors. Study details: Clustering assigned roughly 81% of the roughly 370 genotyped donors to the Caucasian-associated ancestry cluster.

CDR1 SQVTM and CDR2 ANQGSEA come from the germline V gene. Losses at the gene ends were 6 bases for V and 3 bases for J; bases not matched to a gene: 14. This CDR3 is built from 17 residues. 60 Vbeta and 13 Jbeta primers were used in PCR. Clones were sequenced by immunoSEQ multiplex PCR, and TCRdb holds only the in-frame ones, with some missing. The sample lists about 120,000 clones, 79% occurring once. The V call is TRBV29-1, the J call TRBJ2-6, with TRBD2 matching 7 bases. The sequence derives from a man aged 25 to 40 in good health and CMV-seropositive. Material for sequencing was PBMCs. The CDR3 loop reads CSVVEAWGGSGANVLTF. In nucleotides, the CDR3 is TGCAGCGTCGTCGAGGCGTGGGGGGGAAGTGGGGCCAACGTCCTGACTTTC.